This T cell receptor beta chain stems from a study of CD8+CD57+ T cells in acquired aplastic anemia. Study at large: DNA recovered from sorted CD4+ and CD8+ cells had a mean of about 3 ug.

An expansion of CD8+CD57+ cells by flow cytometry had been shown in patients chosen for sequencing. A note on this clonotype: A much larger clone differs from this one at a single base, so this may be a read error.

This CDR3 is 14 amino acids long. Deletions cut 5 bases from V and 3 bases from J, with 13 bases between. The germline V gene encodes CDR1 LNHDA and CDR2 SQIVND (reference sequence). The study profiled TCR beta VDJ and CDR3 using genomic DNA as template. TCRdb fed the reads into MiXCR, producing one record per CDR3 protein. The data show just over 450,000 distinct CDR3 sequences, roughly a third seen once. This sequence was found in a human donor with aplastic anemia. The sequencing input was sorted CD4+, CD8+, or CD8+CD57+ T cells (not recorded which) from PBMCs. V gene TRBV19 combines with J gene TRBJ1-2; D call uncertain. The CDR3 DNA reads as TGTGCCAGTAGTGTAAACAGACCGGACTATGGCTACACCTTC. Translating it yields CASSVNRPDYGYTF.